This TCR beta chain is drawn from a study of cytomegalovirus exposure and HLA in healthy donors. This clone was observed a few times. The antigen is unknown. Both 60 Vbeta primers and 13 Jbeta primers went into the PCR. The assay was immunoSEQ multiplex PCR, and TCRdb's table has in-frame clones only and misses some. The sample has about 150,000 clones, over 70% seen once. Study-wide findings and caveats: A later analysis linked more than 15,000 TCR beta sequences to HLA alleles at 0.05 false discovery rate. Most observed TCR sequences were rare, whereas some public TCRs were detected in many donors.

The V and J ends lost 0 bases and 10 bases respectively, with 13 bases between them. CDR3 size: 14 residues. Germline V CDR1 and CDR2: MNHNS, SASEGT. This clonotype was sampled from a man aged 25-45 years in good health and CMV-seronegative. Sequencing used PBMCs. The chain uses TRBV6-1 and TRBJ2-4; maybe TRBD1 (6 bases). As DNA, the CDR3 is TGTGCCAGCAGTGAAGCGCACAGGGAACGGATTCAGTACTTC. This codes for CASSEAHRERIQYF.